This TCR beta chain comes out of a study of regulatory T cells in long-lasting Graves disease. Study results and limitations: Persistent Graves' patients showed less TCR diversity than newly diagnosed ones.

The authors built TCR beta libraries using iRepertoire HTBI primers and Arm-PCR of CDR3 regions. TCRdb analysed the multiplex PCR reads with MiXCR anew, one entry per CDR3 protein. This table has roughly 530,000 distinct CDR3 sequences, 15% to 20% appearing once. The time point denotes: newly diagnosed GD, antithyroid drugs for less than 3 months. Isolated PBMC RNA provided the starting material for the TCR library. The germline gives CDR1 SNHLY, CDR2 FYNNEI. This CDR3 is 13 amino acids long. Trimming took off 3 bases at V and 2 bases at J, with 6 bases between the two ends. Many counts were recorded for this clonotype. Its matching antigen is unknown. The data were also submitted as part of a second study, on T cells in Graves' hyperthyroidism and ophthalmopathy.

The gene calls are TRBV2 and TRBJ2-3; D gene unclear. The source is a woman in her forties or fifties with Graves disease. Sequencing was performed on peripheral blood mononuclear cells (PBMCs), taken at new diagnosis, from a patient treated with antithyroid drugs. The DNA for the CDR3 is TGTGCCAGCAGTGACGTGTTCACAGATACGCAGTATTTT. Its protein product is CASSDVFTDTQYF.